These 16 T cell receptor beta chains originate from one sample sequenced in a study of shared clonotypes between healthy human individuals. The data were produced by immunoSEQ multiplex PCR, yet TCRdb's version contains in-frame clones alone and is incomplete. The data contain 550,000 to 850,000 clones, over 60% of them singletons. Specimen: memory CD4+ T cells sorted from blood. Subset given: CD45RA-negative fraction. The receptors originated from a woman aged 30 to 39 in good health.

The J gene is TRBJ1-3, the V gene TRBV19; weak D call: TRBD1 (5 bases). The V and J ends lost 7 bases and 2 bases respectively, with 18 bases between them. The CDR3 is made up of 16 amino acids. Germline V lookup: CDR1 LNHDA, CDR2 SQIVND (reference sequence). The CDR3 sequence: CASTDRGPRPGNTIYF. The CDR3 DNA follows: TGTGCCAGTACCGACCGGGGCCCGCGGCCTGGAAACACCATATATTTT. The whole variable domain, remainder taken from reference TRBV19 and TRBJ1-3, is DGGITQSPKYLFRKEGQNVTLSCEQNLNHDAMYWYRQDPGQGLRLIYYSQIVNDFQKGDIAEGYSVSREKKESFPLTVTSAQKNPTAFYLCASTDRGPRPGNTIYFGEGSWLTVV.

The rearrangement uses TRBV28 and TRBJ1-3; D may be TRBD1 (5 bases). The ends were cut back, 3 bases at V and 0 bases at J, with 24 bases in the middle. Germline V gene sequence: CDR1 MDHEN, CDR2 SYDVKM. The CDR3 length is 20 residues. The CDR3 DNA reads TGTGCCAGCAGTTTGACCCTGAGGGGCAGGCCGAGCAGCTCTGGAAACACCATATATTTT. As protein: CASSLTLRGRPSSSGNTIYF.

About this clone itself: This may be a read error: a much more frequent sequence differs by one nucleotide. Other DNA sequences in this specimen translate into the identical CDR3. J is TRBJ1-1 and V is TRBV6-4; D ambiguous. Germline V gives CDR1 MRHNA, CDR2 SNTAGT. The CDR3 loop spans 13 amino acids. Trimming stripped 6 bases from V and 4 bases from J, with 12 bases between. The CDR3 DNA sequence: TGTGCCAGCAGCTCCGGGTGGGGCACTGAAGCTTTCTTT. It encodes CASSSGWGTEAFF.

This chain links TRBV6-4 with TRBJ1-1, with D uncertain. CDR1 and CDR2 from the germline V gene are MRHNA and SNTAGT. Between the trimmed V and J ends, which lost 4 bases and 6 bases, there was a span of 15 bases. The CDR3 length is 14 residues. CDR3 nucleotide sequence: TGTGCCAGCAGTGTCCTCCCGTCGACCGCTGAAGCTTTCTTT. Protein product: CASSVLPSTAEAFF.

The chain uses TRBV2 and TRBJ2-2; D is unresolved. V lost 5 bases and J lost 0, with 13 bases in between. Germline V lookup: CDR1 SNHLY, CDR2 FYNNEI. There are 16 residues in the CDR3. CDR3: CASSSLGYPNTGELFF. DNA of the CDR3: TGTGCCAGCAGTTCCCTGGGTTACCCGAACACCGGGGAGCTGTTTTTT.

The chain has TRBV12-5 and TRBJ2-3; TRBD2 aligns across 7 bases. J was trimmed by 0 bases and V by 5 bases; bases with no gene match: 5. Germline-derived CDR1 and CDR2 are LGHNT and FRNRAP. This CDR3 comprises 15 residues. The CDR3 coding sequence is TGTGCTAGTGGTCCGGGGACTAAAAGCACAGATACGCAGTATTTT. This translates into CASGPGTKSTDTQYF.

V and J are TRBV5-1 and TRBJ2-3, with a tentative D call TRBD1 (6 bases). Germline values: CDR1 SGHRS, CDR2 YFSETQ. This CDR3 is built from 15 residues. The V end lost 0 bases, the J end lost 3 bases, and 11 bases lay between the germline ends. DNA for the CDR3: TGCGCCAGCAGCTTGGTCTGGGGGCAGACAGATACGCAGTATTTT. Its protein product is CASSLVWGQTDTQYF.

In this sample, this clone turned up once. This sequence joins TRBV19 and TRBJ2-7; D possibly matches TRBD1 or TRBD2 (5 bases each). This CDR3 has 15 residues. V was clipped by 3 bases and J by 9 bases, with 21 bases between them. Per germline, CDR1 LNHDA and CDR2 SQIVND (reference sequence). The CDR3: CASSMGPTIEAPQYF. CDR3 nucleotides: TGTGCCAGTAGTATGGGACCAACGATAGAAGCACCGCAGTACTTC.

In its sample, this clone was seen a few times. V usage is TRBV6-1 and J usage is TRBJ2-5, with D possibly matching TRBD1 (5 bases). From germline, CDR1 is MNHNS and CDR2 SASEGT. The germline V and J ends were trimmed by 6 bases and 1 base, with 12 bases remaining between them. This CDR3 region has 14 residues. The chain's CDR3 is CASSSGHLQETQYF. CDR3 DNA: TGTGCCAGCAGCTCTGGACACCTCCAAGAGACCCAGTACTTC.

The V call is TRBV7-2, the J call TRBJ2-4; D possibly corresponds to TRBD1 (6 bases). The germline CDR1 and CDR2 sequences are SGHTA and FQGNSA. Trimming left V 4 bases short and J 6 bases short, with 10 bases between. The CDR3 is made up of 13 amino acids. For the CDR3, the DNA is TGTGCCAGCAGCTCGAACAGGGTAAACATTCAGTACTTC. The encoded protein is CASSSNRVNIQYF.

CDR3 bases: TGTGCCAGCAGCCCGGACGTATATGTGATTCAGCCCCAGCATTTT. Protein: CASSPDVYVIQPQHF. The J gene is TRBJ1-5, the V gene TRBV5-5; D is ambiguous. The CDR3 totals 15 residues. In germline, CDR1 is SGHKS, CDR2 YYEKEE (reference sequence). The germline V and J ends were trimmed by 4 bases and 6 bases, with 17 bases remaining between them. Together with reference TRBV5-5 and TRBJ1-5, the CDR3 gives the full variable domain: DAGVTQSPTHLIKTRGQQVTLRCSPISGHKSVSWYQQVLGQGPQFIFQYYEKEERGRGNFPDRFSARQFPNYSSELNVNALLLGDSALYLCASSPDVYVIQPQHFGDGTRLSIL.

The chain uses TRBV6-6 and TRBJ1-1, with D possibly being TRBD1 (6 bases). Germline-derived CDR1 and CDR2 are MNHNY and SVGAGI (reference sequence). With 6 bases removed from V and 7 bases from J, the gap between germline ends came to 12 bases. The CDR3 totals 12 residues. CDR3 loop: CASRAGDSEAFF. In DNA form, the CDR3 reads TGTGCCAGCAGAGCAGGGGATAGTGAAGCTTTCTTT.

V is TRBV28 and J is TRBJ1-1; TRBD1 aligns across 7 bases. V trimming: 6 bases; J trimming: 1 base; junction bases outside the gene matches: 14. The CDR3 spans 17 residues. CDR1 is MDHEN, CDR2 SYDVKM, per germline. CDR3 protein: CASSRQGGSKKNTEAFF. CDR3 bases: TGTGCCAGCAGCCGACAGGGAGGATCGAAGAAGAACACTGAAGCTTTCTTT. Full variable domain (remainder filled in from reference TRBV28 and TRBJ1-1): DVKVTQSSRYLVKRTGEKVFLECVQDMDHENMFWYRQDPGLGLRLIYFSYDVKMKEKGDIPEGYSVSREKKERFSLILESASTNQTSMYLCASSRQGGSKKNTEAFFGQGTRLTVV.

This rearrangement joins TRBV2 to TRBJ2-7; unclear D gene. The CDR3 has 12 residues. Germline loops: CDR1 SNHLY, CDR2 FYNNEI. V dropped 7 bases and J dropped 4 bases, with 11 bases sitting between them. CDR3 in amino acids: CASMAKIYEQYF. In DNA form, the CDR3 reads TGTGCCAGCATGGCTAAAATTTACGAGCAGTACTTC.

DNA of the CDR3: TGTGCCAGCATGGGGAACATTCCGCGGACAGGGAGTACGGTCTACGAGCAGTACTTC. Translated, it gives CASMGNIPRTGSTVYEQYF. This rearrangement joins TRBV2 to TRBJ2-7; 8 positions agree with TRBD1. Per germline, CDR1 SNHLY and CDR2 FYNNEI. The CDR3 consists of 19 residues. V lost 7 bases and J lost 3; bases outside the gene matches: 23.

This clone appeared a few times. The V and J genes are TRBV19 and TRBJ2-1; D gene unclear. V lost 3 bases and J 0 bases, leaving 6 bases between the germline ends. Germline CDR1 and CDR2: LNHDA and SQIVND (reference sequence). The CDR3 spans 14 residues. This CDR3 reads CASSMASSYNEQFF. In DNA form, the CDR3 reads TGTGCCAGTAGTATGGCATCCTCCTACAATGAGCAGTTCTTC.